A single sample is the source of the 12 T cell receptor beta chains below, sequenced in a study of shared clonotypes between healthy human individuals. Sequenced by immunoSEQ multiplex PCR; TCRdb stores in-frame clones only, minus some. Of just over 2,000,000 clones listed, 85% to 95% are singletons. The material sequenced was naive CD4+ T cells sorted from blood. Subset specified: CD45RA+ positively selected. The receptors were sampled from a man between 18 and 35 years old in good health.

This clone appeared a single time. The rearrangement joins TRBV30 to TRBJ1-6, with 9 bases matching TRBD1. The length of the CDR3 is 14 residues. V gave up 8 bases and J gave up 8 bases; unmatched junction bases: 10. Germline V gene lookup returns CDR1 GTSNPN and CDR2 SVGIG (reference sequence). The CDR3 sequence: CALARQGVDSPLHF. CDR3 nucleotide sequence: TGTGCCCTGGCCCGACAGGGGGTTGATTCACCCCTCCACTTT.

The chain has TRBV6-5 and TRBJ1-1; D uncertain. Trimming removed 3 bases from V and 0 bases from J, with 8 bases in between. Germline values: CDR1 MNHEY, CDR2 SVGAGI. The CDR3 has 14 residues. CDR3 sequence (DNA): TGTGCCAGCAGTTATTCGGTTCTGAACACTGAAGCTTTCTTT. Residues: CASSYSVLNTEAFF.

The chain uses TRBV19 and TRBJ1-5, with 7 positions matching TRBD1. The CDR3 runs to 15 residues. Germline CDR1 is LNHDA and CDR2 is SQIVND (reference sequence). V lost 5 bases and J lost 0; bases outside the gene matches: 4. This CDR3 reads CASSGTADSNQPQHF. CDR3 coding DNA: TGTGCCAGTAGTGGGACAGCTGATAGCAATCAGCCCCAGCATTTT.

The chain couples TRBV29-1 to TRBJ1-4, with unresolved D. Per germline, CDR1 SQVTM and CDR2 ANQGSEA. There are 11 residues in the CDR3. V was cut by 6 bases and J by 8 bases, with 10 bases left in between. CDR3 region: CSVTTPEKLFF. Written as DNA, the CDR3 is TGCAGCGTGACGACCCCCGAAAAACTGTTTTTT. The full variable domain, its missing parts supplied by reference TRBV29-1 and TRBJ1-4, is SAVISQKPSRDICQRGTSLTIQCQVDSQVTMMFWYRQQPGQSLTLIATANQGSEATYESGFVIDKFPISRPNLTFSTLTVSNMSPEDSSIYLCSVTTPEKLFFGSGTQLSVL.

J is TRBJ2-3 and V is TRBV11-3, with 8 bases that match TRBD2. The trim removed 1 base at V and 5 bases at J, leaving 11 bases unmatched. The CDR3 is 17 residues long. Germline CDR1 and CDR2: SGHNT and YENEEA. CDR3 protein: CASSLGSGGPVRDTQYF. In DNA form, the CDR3 reads TGTGCCAGCAGCTTAGGATCGGGAGGGCCTGTTAGAGATACGCAGTATTTT.

This clone has just one count. This rearrangement joins TRBV6-5 to TRBJ1-2; tentatively, D is TRBD1 (5 bases). This CDR3 contains 14 residues. Germline CDR1 is MNHEY and CDR2 is SVGAGI. V shed 4 bases and J shed 2 bases, with 11 bases lying between them. The CDR3 sequence is CASSSRTRNYGYTF. CDR3 DNA: TGTGCCAGCAGTTCAAGGACAAGAAACTATGGCTACACCTTC.

Here the CDR3 reads CASSPRDRGQYF. Here the CDR3 DNA reads TGTGCCAGCAGCCCAAGGGACAGGGGACAGTACTTC. The rearrangement joins TRBV2 to TRBJ2-7; 10 bases agree with TRBD1. The CDR3 extends over 12 amino acids. Germline V gene sequence: CDR1 SNHLY, CDR2 FYNNEI. V shed 6 bases, J shed 10 bases, and the junction held 6 bases outside the gene matches.

V gene TRBV27 combines with J gene TRBJ1-5, with TRBD1 as a possible D gene (6 bases). The germline V gene has CDR1 MNHEY and CDR2 SMNVEV (reference sequence). Trimming removed 5 bases from V and 4 bases from J, with 15 bases in between. This CDR3 has 15 amino acids. CDR3 DNA: TGTGCCAGCAGTCCTAACAGGGCCCCTAATCAGCCCCAGCATTTT. The encoded protein is CASSPNRAPNQPQHF.

This clone appeared once. The V call is TRBV6-5, the J call TRBJ1-3; no reliable D call. Deletions cut 5 bases from V and 2 bases from J, with 10 bases between. The CDR3 loop spans 14 amino acids. Germline V gene data show CDR1 as MNHEY and CDR2 as SVGAGI. CDR3 sequence reads: CASSRANPGNTIYF. DNA of the CDR3: TGTGCCAGCAGTCGCGCCAATCCTGGAAACACCATATATTTT.

The V call is TRBV7-9, the J call TRBJ2-1; unclear D gene. V was shortened by 7 bases and J by 4 bases, with 5 bases between the two germline ends. Germline loops: CDR1 SEHNR, CDR2 FQNEAQ (reference sequence). The CDR3 contains 11 residues. CDR3 bases: TGTGCCAGCACCCAGTACAATGAGCAGTTCTTC. Its protein is CASTQYNEQFF.

Comment on this clone: At the DNA level, this CDR3 is encoded by other sequences in the same sample as well. The CDR3 loop is CASSLGPNQPQHF. The CDR3 nucleotides are TGTGCCAGTAGTCTAGGACCCAATCAGCCCCAGCATTTT. V usage is TRBV19 and J usage is TRBJ1-5; D unclear. Germline values: CDR1 LNHDA, CDR2 SQIVND (reference sequence). Trimming removed 5 bases from V and 3 bases from J, with 8 bases in between. This CDR3 comprises 13 residues. The whole variable domain, remainder taken from reference TRBV19 and TRBJ1-5, is DGGITQSPKYLFRKEGQNVTLSCEQNLNHDAMYWYRQDPGQGLRLIYYSQIVNDFQKGDIAEGYSVSREKKESFPLTVTSAQKNPTAFYLCASSLGPNQPQHFGDGTRLSIL.

The chain has TRBV27 and TRBJ2-5, with 13 bases aligning to TRBD2. Trimming removed 6 bases from V and 2 bases from J; junction bases left unmatched: 9. Per germline, CDR1 MNHEY and CDR2 SMNVEV (reference sequence). The CDR3 has 17 amino acids. CDR3: CASSILAGGPGQETQYF. DNA for the CDR3: TGTGCCAGCAGCATACTAGCGGGAGGGCCGGGGCAAGAGACCCAGTACTTC.